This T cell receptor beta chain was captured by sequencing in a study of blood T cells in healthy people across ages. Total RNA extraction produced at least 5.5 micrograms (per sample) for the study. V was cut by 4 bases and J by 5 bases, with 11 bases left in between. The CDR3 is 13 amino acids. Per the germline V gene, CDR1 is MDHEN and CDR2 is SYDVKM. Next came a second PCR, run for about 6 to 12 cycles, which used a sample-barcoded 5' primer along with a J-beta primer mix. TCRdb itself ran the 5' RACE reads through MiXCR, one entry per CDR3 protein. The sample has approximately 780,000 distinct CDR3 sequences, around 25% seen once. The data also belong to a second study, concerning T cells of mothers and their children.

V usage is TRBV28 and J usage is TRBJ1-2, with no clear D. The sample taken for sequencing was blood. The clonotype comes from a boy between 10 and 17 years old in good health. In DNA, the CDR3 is TGTGCCAGCAGTTCAAGAGCCCGGTATGGCTACACCTTC. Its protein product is CASSSRARYGYTF.